These 32 T cell receptor beta chains were all obtained from the same sample, sequenced in a study of T cell repertoires in cytomegalovirus infection. Their antigens are not known. TCRdb passed the reads through MiXCR, listing each CDR3 protein once. The sample has some 800,000 distinct CDR3 sequences; 32% are singletons. The sequences come from cultured CD8+ T cells from PBMCs, collected from culture after CMV antigen stimulation. Source of these receptors: a human donor in good health (CMV status not recorded). Some clones in this sample may be carry-over from other donors' samples.

This clonotype has a count of ten or more. The J gene is TRBJ2-2, the V gene TRBV7-6; 8 nucleotides agree with TRBD1. The V segment lost 5 bases and the J segment 4 bases; nucleotides outside the gene matches: 3. CDR1 is SGHVS, CDR2 FNYEAQ, per germline. This CDR3 region has 14 residues. The CDR3 here is CASSPGGPTGELFF. The CDR3, as DNA: TGTGCCAGCAGCCCAGGGGGCCCCACCGGGGAGCTGTTTTTT.

This clonotype appeared many times. The J gene is TRBJ2-3, the V gene TRBV7-6, with TRBD1 as a possible D gene (5 bases). The CDR3 runs 16 residues. The V end was cut by 0 bases, the J end by 2 bases, with 12 bases between. Germline assignment: CDR1 SGHVS and CDR2 FNYEAQ. This CDR3 reads CASSLAQQAHTDTQYF. The CDR3 nucleotides are TGTGCCAGCAGCTTAGCGCAACAGGCGCACACAGATACGCAGTATTTT.

This sequence joins TRBV27 and TRBJ2-7, with unresolved D. CDR3 size: 12 residues. The germline CDR1 and CDR2 sequences are MNHEY and SMNVEV (reference sequence). The CDR3 nucleotides read TGTGCCAGCAGCCGCCGGAGTGGTTCAATGCACGTC. Translated: CASSRRSGSMHV.

The chain has TRBV12-3 or TRBV12-4 and TRBJ2-5; maybe TRBD2 (6 bases). V was shortened by 6 bases and J by 3 bases, with 17 bases between the two germline ends. The CDR3 is 15 amino acids. The CDR3 spells CASSPWRDREETQYF. In DNA form, the CDR3 reads TGTGCCAGCAGCCCATGGAGGGATAGGGAAGAGACCCAGTACTTC.

The chain joins TRBV5-4 to TRBJ2-2; the match to TRBD1 covers 10 bases. After removal of 7 bases from V and 0 bases from J, the junction contained 6 bases not matched to a gene. Germline V gene sequence: CDR1 SGHNT, CDR2 YYREEE (reference sequence). The CDR3 length is 16 residues. Written as DNA, the CDR3 is TGTGCCAGCTGGGACAGGGGCTCTGCGAACACCGGGGAGCTGTTTTTT. Translating it yields CASWDRGSANTGELFF.

The chain carries TRBV19 and TRBJ2-6; D gene unclear. Trimming left V 5 bases short and J 3 bases short, with 8 bases between. Germline CDR1 is LNHDA and CDR2 is SQIVND (reference sequence). The CDR3 runs 14 residues. CDR3 sequence: CASSFAVGANVLTF. In DNA form, the CDR3 reads TGTGCCAGTAGTTTCGCGGTTGGGGCCAACGTCCTGACTTTC. Full variable domain (remainder filled in from reference TRBV19 and TRBJ2-6): DGGITQSPKYLFRKEGQNVTLSCEQNLNHDAMYWYRQDPGQGLRLIYYSQIVNDFQKGDIAEGYSVSREKKESFPLTVTSAQKNPTAFYLCASSFAVGANVLTFGAGSRLTVL.

The gene calls are TRBV6-5 and TRBJ1-2; TRBD1 matches 8 bases. Germline CDR1 MNHEY, CDR2 SVGAGI. This CDR3 has 16 residues. J lost 3 bases, V lost 5 bases, and 11 bases had no gene match. The CDR3 DNA reads TGTGCCAGCAGTGAATTTCAGGGGGCGCTGGACTATGGCTACACCTTC. The encoded protein is CASSEFQGALDYGYTF.

This rearrangement joins TRBV12-3 or TRBV12-4 to TRBJ1-1; 7 bases map to TRBD1. The junction had 9 bases not matched to a gene; V was cut back by 5 bases and J by 6 bases. The CDR3 contains 14 residues. Here the CDR3 DNA reads TGTGCCAGCAGTCGGGACAGCCTCGCCCCTGAAGCTTTCTTT. Translated, it gives CASSRDSLAPEAFF.

There are a few counts of this clonotype. This chain joins TRBV10-3 and TRBJ2-3; D call uncertain. Trimming took 4 bases from V and 2 from J, leaving 1 base between them. CDR1 ENHRY and CDR2 SYGVKD come from the germline V gene. The CDR3 length is 11 residues. The CDR3 protein is CAISATDTQYF. The CDR3 nucleotides read TGTGCCATCAGTGCCACAGATACGCAGTATTTT.

CDR3 amino acids: CASKGKRGIYEQFF. In nucleotides, the CDR3 is TGTGCCAGCAAGGGGAAGCGGGGGATTTATGAGCAGTTCTTC. The chain carries TRBV6-1 and TRBJ2-1; TRBD2 matches at 8 bases. Germline CDR1 MNHNS, CDR2 SASEGT. Trimming took 7 bases from V and 8 from J; bases not matched to a gene: 10. The CDR3 contains 14 residues.

In its sample, this clonotype was seen once. CDR3 region: CASRRQGTYNEQFF. The CDR3 DNA sequence: TGTGCCAGCAGACGACAGGGTACCTACAATGAGCAGTTCTTC. J is TRBJ2-1 and V is TRBV12-3 or TRBV12-4; 7 nucleotides match TRBD1. The junction had 4 bases not matched to a gene; V was cut back by 6 bases and J by 2 bases. The CDR3 has 14 amino acids.

This clonotype came up many times. This chain uses TRBV27 with TRBJ2-3; 7 nucleotides align to TRBD1. The CDR3 has 14 amino acids. Germline V gives CDR1 MNHEY, CDR2 SMNVEV (reference sequence). With 4 bases clipped from V and 1 base from J, the junction kept 2 bases outside the gene matches. CDR3 bases: TGTGCCAGCAGTTCGACAGGGCGCACAGATACGCAGTATTTT. Translation: CASSSTGRTDTQYF.

The chain uses TRBV6-6 and TRBJ2-6, with 7 bases identical to TRBD1. CDR1 and CDR2 (germline): MNHNY, SVGAGI (reference sequence). After removal of 2 bases from V and 0 bases from J, the junction contained 4 bases not matched to a gene. This CDR3 spans 17 amino acids. The CDR3 DNA follows: TGTGCCAGCAGTTACGTCGGGACAGACTCTGGGGCCAACGTCCTGACTTTC. It yields the protein CASSYVGTDSGANVLTF.

V and J are TRBV7-6 and TRBJ1-5; D is possibly TRBD1 (5 bases). The CDR3 runs 14 residues. From germline, CDR1 is SGHVS and CDR2 FNYEAQ. DNA of the CDR3: TGTGCTAAGCCCAGGGCTCCCAGCAATCAGCCCCAGCATTTT. The encoded protein is CAKPRAPSNQPQHF.

CDR3 sequence (DNA): TGCAGCGTTGAGGGCTTGGGACTAGCGGAGACCCAGTACTTC. This encodes CSVEGLGLAETQYF. The chain employs TRBV29-1 and TRBJ2-5; 10 bases fit TRBD2. Looked up from germline, CDR1 is SQVTM and CDR2 is ANQGSEA. Unmatched junction bases numbered 6, after V lost 3 bases and J lost 5 bases. The CDR3 contains 14 residues.

This clonotype was counted at least ten times. V usage is TRBV12-3 or TRBV12-4 and J usage is TRBJ1-1; D unresolved. This CDR3 has 12 residues. V lost 5 bases to trimming and J lost 5 bases, with 9 bases between them. In nucleotides, the CDR3 is TGTGCCAGCAGTCCACGGCCTACTGAAGCTTTCTTT. The encoded protein is CASSPRPTEAFF.

The chain joins TRBV5-6 to TRBJ1-2; tentatively, D is TRBD1 (6 bases). Germline CDR1 is SGHDT and CDR2 is YYEEEE. V shed 1 base and J shed 0 bases, with 13 bases lying between them. There are 16 residues in the CDR3. The CDR3 is CASSLPRQVSNYGYTF. The CDR3 nucleotides are TGTGCCAGCAGCTTGCCCCGACAGGTTTCTAACTATGGCTACACCTTC.

Only a few counts were recorded for this clonotype. V gene TRBV20-1 combines with J gene TRBJ1-1; D is ambiguous. CDR3 length equals 14 residues. V dropped 1 base and J dropped 4 bases, with 13 bases sitting between them. The germline gives CDR1 DFQATT, CDR2 SNEGSKA (reference sequence). In DNA, the CDR3 is TGCAGTGCTAGAGCCTTCGGCGGGATCACTGAAGCTTTCTTT. This translates into CSARAFGGITEAFF.

At least ten counts were recorded for this clonotype. The chain couples TRBV6-5 to TRBJ2-3, with 8 bases that match TRBD2. Germline values: CDR1 MNHEY, CDR2 SVGAGI. Trimming cost V 10 bases and J 2 bases; bases outside gene matches: 8. CDR3 length: 14 amino acids. CDR3 sequence: CATAPSGPTDTQYF. CDR3 nucleotides: TGTGCCACCGCTCCTAGCGGGCCCACAGATACGCAGTATTTT.

With regard to this clonotype: Possible read error: a much larger clone is one base away. The genes are TRBV7-2 and TRBJ2-3; possible D gene TRBD1, 6 bases. CDR3 length: 17 amino acids. Per germline, CDR1 SGHTA and CDR2 FQGNSA. The CDR3 reads CASGLLGAGVSTDTQYF. The DNA of the CDR3 is TGTGCCAGCGGCTTACTGGGGGCAGGGGTTAGCACAGATACGCAGTATTTT.

DNA of the CDR3: TGCGCCAGCAGCCAAAGAGTGGGACCGATGAACACTGAAGCTTTCTTT. It yields the protein CASSQRVGPMNTEAFF. This rearrangement joins TRBV4-1 to TRBJ1-1; a weak D match, TRBD1 (5 bases). CDR3 length: 16 amino acids. V lost 2 bases and J 0 bases, leaving 13 bases between the germline ends. Looked up from germline, CDR1 is MGHRA and CDR2 is YSYEKL.

As to this clonotype: Just one base apart from a much larger clone, this may be a read error. The rearrangement uses TRBV7-2 and TRBJ2-5, with 7 bases aligning to TRBD1. From germline, CDR1 is SGHTA and CDR2 FQGNSA. The CDR3 is 15 residues long. For the CDR3, the DNA is TGTGCCAGGAGCTTAGTGAGGGACAGCCAAGAGACCCAGTACTTC. This encodes CARSLVRDSQETQYF.

The chain joins TRBV7-9 to TRBJ2-4, with 7 bases aligning to TRBD2. There are 17 residues in the CDR3. J lost 0 bases, V lost 5 bases, and 10 bases had no gene match. The germline gives CDR1 SEHNR, CDR2 FQNEAQ (reference sequence). The CDR3 protein is CASSPRGRDEAKNIQYF. CDR3 nucleotide sequence: TGTGCCAGCAGCCCCCGAGGGAGGGACGAAGCCAAAAACATTCAGTACTTC.

The V gene is TRBV6-1, the J gene TRBJ1-2; D ambiguous. The V gene's germline CDR1 is MNHNS and CDR2 SASEGT. V was clipped by 7 bases and J by 13 bases, with 16 bases between them. The CDR3 loop spans 11 amino acids. The CDR3 reads CASIYGSVGTF. The CDR3 nucleotides are TGTGCCAGCATTTACGGCTCCGTGGGCACCTTC.

This clonotype was picked up a small number of times. The gene calls are TRBV19 and TRBJ2-2, with unresolved D. Germline V gives CDR1 LNHDA, CDR2 SQIVND (reference sequence). The CDR3 spans 17 residues. V was shortened by 0 bases and J by 0 bases, with 11 bases between the two germline ends. The CDR3 loop reads CASSIDPLKANTGELFF. In nucleotides, the CDR3 is TGTGCCAGTAGTATAGACCCCCTTAAGGCGAACACCGGGGAGCTGTTTTTT.

J is TRBJ2-2 and V is TRBV6-1, with 7 nucleotides matching TRBD2. The germline CDR1 and CDR2 sequences are MNHNS and SASEGT. After removal of 5 bases from V and 5 bases from J, the junction contained 5 bases not matched to a gene. The CDR3 spans 14 residues. The CDR3 reads CASSSGAKTGELFF. The CDR3, as DNA: TGTGCCAGCAGTAGCGGGGCCAAAACCGGGGAGCTGTTTTTT.

This clonotype was seen a few times. A much larger clone is a single base away; this may be a read error. The chain links TRBV6-1 to TRBJ2-2, with D possibly TRBD1 on 5 matching bases. There are 12 residues in the CDR3. Germline-derived CDR1 and CDR2 are MNHNS and SASEGT. In DNA, the CDR3 is TGTGTCACTCTAGAAGGGGCCGGGGAGCTGTTTTTT. Encoded protein: CVTLEGAGELFF.

This clonotype was detected only a few times. The rearrangement links TRBV7-2 to TRBJ2-3; D call uncertain. This CDR3 comprises 15 residues. The V end lost 5 bases, the J end lost 4 bases, and 16 bases lay between the germline ends. Per germline, CDR1 SGHTA and CDR2 FQGNSA. The CDR3 region has the DNA TGTGCCAGCAGCAAGCCGGCTGGGTCAGCAGATACGCAGTATTTT. Its translation: CASSKPAGSADTQYF.

The V call is TRBV12-3 or TRBV12-4, the J call TRBJ1-2, with D unresolved. The CDR3 consists of 14 residues. Trimming left V 5 bases short and J 4 bases short, with 14 bases between. CDR3 in amino acids: CASSRGSPIYGYTF. The CDR3 DNA follows: TGTGCCAGCAGTCGCGGGTCGCCCATCTATGGCTACACCTTC.

The chain is built from TRBV12-3 or TRBV12-4 and TRBJ1-2; no clear D gene. There are 14 residues in the CDR3. V lost 3 bases, J lost 4 bases, and 12 bases lay in between. CDR3 in amino acids: CASSLGRGVYGYTF. The CDR3 DNA reads TGTGCCAGCAGTTTGGGTCGGGGTGTCTATGGCTACACCTTC.

This clonotype was seen only a few times. This rearrangement joins TRBV28 to TRBJ1-5, with D possibly being TRBD1 (6 bases). The CDR3 is 15 amino acids. CDR1 and CDR2 (germline): MDHEN, SYDVKM. The germline V and J ends were trimmed by 5 bases and 1 base, with 12 bases remaining between them. The CDR3 DNA sequence: TGTGCCAGCAGTACCGGGACAAAAAGCAATCAGCCCCAGCATTTT. Translated: CASSTGTKSNQPQHF.

In this sample, this clonotype turned up a few times. The CDR3: CASSPGTLSYEQYV. CDR3 in DNA: TGTGCCAGCAGCCCCGGGACATTATCCTACGAGCAGTACGTC. This chain joins TRBV7-6 and TRBJ2-7, with D perhaps matching TRBD1 (6 bases). Germline lookup yields CDR1 SGHVS and CDR2 FNYEAQ. Trimming left V 5 bases short and J 1 base short, with 12 bases between. This CDR3 has 14 residues.